The present entry profiles one TCR beta chain with its context. This clone was detected only a few times. Its antigen is unknown. Within one base of it there is no much larger clone, and no base qualities were kept. TCRbeta CDR3 regions were amplified from genomic DNA using the immunoSEQ Assay, a bias-controlled multiplex PCR. On the authors' methods: The number of nucleated cells in each sample was estimated by amplification of reference gene primers within the assay. To quantify the absolute abundance of each unique TCRbeta CDR3 rearrangement, sequence reads were collapsed and filtered. For each sample, productive Simpson clonality was calculated as the square root of Simpson's diversity index across productive rearrangements. Imported from immuneACCESS, the table was reduced by TCRdb to in-frame sequences with V and J called. These copies leave out some clones; in studies compared against another copy, an unresolved V gene accounts for under half, and the cause of the remainder is not known. The V and J calls and clone size are taken from that table; D and trimming were inferred from the DNA. This sample has roughly 75,000 clones in its table, and 85% to 90% of those were observed once. Around a sixth of the sample is in the top ten clones.

Each collaborating institution followed its own protocols to collect whole blood in K2EDTA tubes. Collaborator samples were shipped for TCRbeta analysis as frozen whole blood, isolated PBMCs, or DNA extracted from either sample type. The germline V gene sets CDR1 to SGHAT and CDR2 to FQNNGV. Counted from cysteine to phenylalanine, this CDR3 has 13 amino acids. The entry retains the CDR3 DNA only, 39 bases that are in frame from base 1. V is clipped by 5 bases and J by 5 bases, and the sequence between their germline boundaries is 10 bases long. The data were obtained in a study of blood T cell repertoires in COVID-19 (dated by TCRdb to 2018 to 2021). For context, the study as a whole: The collaborator samples originated in the United States, Italy and Spain and spanned the acute and convalescent phases of COVID-19. The prospective study material was composed of cDNA or gDNA derived from T cells, B-cell-depleted T cells, or PBMCs. Subjects who had been exposed to COVID-19, were actively infected with it, or had recovered from it provided the deeply sampled blood TCRbeta repertoires that made up the dataset. A freely available public database, intended as a resource for researchers studying the immune response to SARS-CoV-2, is where the repertoires were released. The samples were drawn from two sources: the first 160 participants of the ongoing ImmuneRACE study, and over 1,000 subjects contributed by 6 global collaborators. Sample metadata almost always included a de-identified subject ID, COVID-19 status, age in years and sex. Where HLA class I and class II types were available, the types were taken from metadata supplied by the sample provider, not from assay-based typing.

Broader findings and caveats from the paper: The amount of clinical and demographic metadata varied by source and participant and was provided uncurated.

Sequencing was carried out using peripheral blood. The source is an elderly man in a cohort sampled during active COVID-19. The rearrangement joined TRBV11-2 to TRBJ1-5, with no reliable assignment of the D segment. The CDR3 protein: CASSPEVDQPQHF. Read as DNA, the sequence is TGTGCCAGCAGCCCAGAAGTGGATCAGCCCCAGCATTTT. The entire variable domain, with the stretches around the CDR3 drawn from the reference TRBV11-2 and TRBJ1-5 proteins, is EAGVAQSPRYKIIEKRQSVAFWCNPISGHATLYWYQQILGQGPKLLIQFQNNGVVDDSQLPKDRFSAERLKGVDSTLKIQPAKLEDSAVYLCASSPEVDQPQHFGDGTRLSIL.